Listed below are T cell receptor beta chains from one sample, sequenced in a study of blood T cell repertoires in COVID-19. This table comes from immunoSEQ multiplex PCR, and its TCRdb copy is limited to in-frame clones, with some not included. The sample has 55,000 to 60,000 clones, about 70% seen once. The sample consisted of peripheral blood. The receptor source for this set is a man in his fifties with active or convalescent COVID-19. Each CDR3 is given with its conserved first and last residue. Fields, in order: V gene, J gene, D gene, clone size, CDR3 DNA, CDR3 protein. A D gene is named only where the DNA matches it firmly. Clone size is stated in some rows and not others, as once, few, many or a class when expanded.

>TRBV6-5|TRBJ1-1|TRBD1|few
TGTGCCAGCATTTCTGGAGGGACAGTCACTGAAGCTTTCTTT
CASISGGTVTEAFF
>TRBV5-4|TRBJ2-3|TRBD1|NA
TGTGCCAGCAGCGCAGGGGGATGGAGATCAGATACGCAGTATTTT
CASSAGGWRSDTQYF
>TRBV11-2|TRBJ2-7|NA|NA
TGTGCCAGCAGCTCGGGGGTTATCTCCTACGAGCAGTACTTC
CASSSGVISYEQYF
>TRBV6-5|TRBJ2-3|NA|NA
TGTGCCAGCATTTCGACTAGCACAGATACGCAGTATTTT
CASISTSTDTQYF
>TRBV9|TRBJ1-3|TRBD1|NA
TGTGCCAGCAGCGCCCCGGGGGGGGACAGGGTTTTTGGTACTGGAAACACCATATATTTT
CASSAPGGDRVFGTGNTIYF
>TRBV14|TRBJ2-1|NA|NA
TGTGCCAGCAGCCAAGGGAGTTCCTACAATGAGCAGTTCTTC
CASSQGSSYNEQFF
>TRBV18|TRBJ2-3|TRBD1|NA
TGTGCCAGCTCGCCGGGACAGGGGGCCTCAGATACGCAGTATTTT
CASSPGQGASDTQYF
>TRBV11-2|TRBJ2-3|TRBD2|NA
TGTGCCAGCAGCTTACTAGCGGGAGTTCTTGCAGATACGCAGTATTTT
CASSLLAGVLADTQYF
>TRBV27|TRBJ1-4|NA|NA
TGTGCCAGCAGTTTATCCCCGGTAGGGGGGGGTGAAAAACTGTTTTTT
CASSLSPVGGGEKLFF
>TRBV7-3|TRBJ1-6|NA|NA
TGTGCCAGCAGCTCACCTCAGGGAGGGGAATCACCCCTCCACTTT
CASSSPQGGESPLHF
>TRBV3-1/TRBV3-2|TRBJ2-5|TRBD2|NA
TGTGCCAGCAGCCACCGAACCGGGACTAGCGGGAGTGAGACCCAGTACTTC
CASSHRTGTSGSETQYF
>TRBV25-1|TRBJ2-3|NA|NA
TGTGCCAGCAGTGAATCGGACAGGAGGGTAACAGATACGCAGTATTTT
CASSESDRRVTDTQYF
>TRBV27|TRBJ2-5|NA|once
TGTGCCAGCAGTTTATCGAGGAGGGCGGGGGAGACCCAGTACTTC
CASSLSRRAGETQYF
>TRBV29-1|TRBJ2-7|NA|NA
TGCAGCGTTGGGGGAGGGGGACCCGAGCAGTACTTC
CSVGGGGPEQYF
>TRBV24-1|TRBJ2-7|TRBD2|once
TGTGCCACTAGCGGGAGGGCCGTAGCTTACTACGAGCAGTACTTC
CATSGRAVAYYEQYF
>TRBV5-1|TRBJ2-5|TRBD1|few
TGCGCCAGCAGCGGTCTCGACAGGGAGGAGACCCAGTACTTC
CASSGLDREETQYF
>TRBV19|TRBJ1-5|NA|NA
TGTGCCAGTAGTATAAAGGGGTATAGCAATCAGCCCCAGCATTTT
CASSIKGYSNQPQHF
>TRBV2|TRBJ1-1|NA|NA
TGTGCCAGCGGGGGGTTGGTGAACACTGAAGCTTTCTTT
CASGGLVNTEAFF
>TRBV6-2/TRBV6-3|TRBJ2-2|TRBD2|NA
TGTGCCAGCAGCCCAAGCGGGAGATACACCGGGGAGCTGTTTTTT
CASSPSGRYTGELFF
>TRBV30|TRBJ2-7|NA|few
TGTGCCTGGAGTGTATCGTTGGACAAACCGGACGAGCAGTACTTC
CAWSVSLDKPDEQYF
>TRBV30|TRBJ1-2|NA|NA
TGTGCCTGGAGGCGGGGTGGCTACACCTTC
CAWRRGGYTF
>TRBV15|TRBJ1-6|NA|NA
TGTGCCACCAGCAGAGATTTACAGGCCCCGCACCACTTT
CATSRDLQAPHHF
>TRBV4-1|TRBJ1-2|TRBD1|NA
TGCGCCAGCAGCCAAGACGTGAGGGGCCTGCAGGGGGCGCATTCCGGCTACACCTTC
CASSQDVRGLQGAHSGYTF
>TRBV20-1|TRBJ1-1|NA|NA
TGCAGTGCTAGTATGGAACGGGGGTACACTGAAGCTTTCTTT
CSASMERGYTEAFF
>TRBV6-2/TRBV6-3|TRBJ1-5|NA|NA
TGTGCCAGCAGTTACTATGACGGGGGCAATCAGCCCCAGCATTTT
CASSYYDGGNQPQHF
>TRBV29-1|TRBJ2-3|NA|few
TGCAGCGTTGTCCTTGAGGGCCCTACGCAGTATTTT
CSVVLEGPTQYF
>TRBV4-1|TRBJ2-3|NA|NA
TGCGCCAGCAGCCAAGCCGGGGTAACAGATACGCAGTATTTT
CASSQAGVTDTQYF
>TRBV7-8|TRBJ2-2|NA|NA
TGTGCCAGCAGCTTATTTACTAGGACAGTGAACACCGGGGAGCTGTTTTTT
CASSLFTRTVNTGELFF
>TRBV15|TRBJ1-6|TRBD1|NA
TGTGCCACCGGGGACAGGGACTCCTATAATTCACCCCTCCACTTT
CATGDRDSYNSPLHF
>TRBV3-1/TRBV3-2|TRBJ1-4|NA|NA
TGTGCCAGCAGCCATGCATCAGTCAATGAAAAACTGTTTTTT
CASSHASVNEKLFF
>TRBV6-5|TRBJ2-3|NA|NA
TGTGCCAGCAGTTACTCGAATCCTCGAACTAGCAATACGCAGTATTTT
CASSYSNPRTSNTQYF
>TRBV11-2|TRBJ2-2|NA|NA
TGTGCCAGCACGGGCAGCGGATCCATCACCGGGGAGCTGTTTTTT
CASTGSGSITGELFF
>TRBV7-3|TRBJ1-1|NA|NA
TGTGCCAGTCGATGGTCGGTGAACACTGAAGCTTTCTTT
CASRWSVNTEAFF
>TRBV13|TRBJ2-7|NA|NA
TGTGCCAGCAGCCTAGAGGCAGGTACATACGAGCAGTACTTC
CASSLEAGTYEQYF
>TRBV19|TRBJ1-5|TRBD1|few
TGTGCCAGTAGTCCCCGGGACAGGGATCAGCCCCAGCATTTT
CASSPRDRDQPQHF
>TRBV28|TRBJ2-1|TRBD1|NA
TGTGCCAGCAGGAACAGGGGGAGAGACAATGAGCAGTTCTTC
CASRNRGRDNEQFF
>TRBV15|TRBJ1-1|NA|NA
TGTGCCACCAGCAGAGAGGGGGCTAGCACTGAAGCTTTCTTT
CATSREGASTEAFF
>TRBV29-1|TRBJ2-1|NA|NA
TGCAGCGGCGGGCCCCCAAACAATGAGCAGTTCTTC
CSGGPPNNEQFF
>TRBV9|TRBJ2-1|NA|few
TGTGCCAGCAGCGTGTGGGGGACGGGGGATGAGCAGTTCTTC
CASSVWGTGDEQFF
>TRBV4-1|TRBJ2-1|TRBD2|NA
TGCGCCAGCAGCCAAGACACGGCGGGAGGTAGCGTTGAGCAGTTCTTC
CASSQDTAGGSVEQFF
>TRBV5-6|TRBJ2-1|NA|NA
TGTGCCAGCAGCTTGGGGGGGCGGGATGAGCAGTTCTTC
CASSLGGRDEQFF
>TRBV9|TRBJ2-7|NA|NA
TGTGCCAGCAGCGGGACCGGGATCTACGAGCAGTACTTC
CASSGTGIYEQYF
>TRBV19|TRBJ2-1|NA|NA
TGTGCCAGTAGTACCACCTTGGACAGCCAAGAGTTCTTC
CASSTTLDSQEFF
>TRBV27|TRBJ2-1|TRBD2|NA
TGTGCCAGCAGTTTACTATCTGCGGGAGGGCCGAATGAGCAGTTCTTC
CASSLLSAGGPNEQFF
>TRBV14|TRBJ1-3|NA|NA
TGTGCCAGCAGCCAAGAGTCTCTGGGAGGCTACTCTGGAAACACCATATATTTT
CASSQESLGGYSGNTIYF
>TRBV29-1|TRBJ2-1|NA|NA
TGCAGCGTTTCTAGGGCAGGGCAATTCTTC
CSVSRAGQFF